This TCR beta chain stems from a study of blood T cell repertoires in COVID-19. Overall study context: Samples taken during acute and convalescent COVID-19 were collected in the United States, Italy and Spain.

Assay: immunoSEQ multiplex PCR; the TCRdb copy retains only in-frame clones and omits some. The sample carries around 31,000 clones, about 91% recorded once. The sequenced sample was peripheral blood. This sequence originates from a man older than 75 with acute or convalescent COVID-19.

This CDR3 reads CASGLLTAAHYGYTF. DNA for the CDR3: TGTGCTAGTGGTTTGCTCACAGCGGCCCACTATGGCTACACCTTC. V usage is TRBV12-5 and J usage is TRBJ1-2; D not certain. The CDR3 contains 15 residues. Germline V gene lookup returns CDR1 LGHNT and CDR2 FRNRAP. V was trimmed by 2 bases and J by 3 bases, leaving 13 bases between them.